Each of the 25 T cell receptor beta chains below was sequenced from the same sample in a study of shared clonotypes between healthy human individuals (dated by TCRdb to 2018 to 2020). Libraries were prepared through the immunoSEQ multiplex PCR assay. TCRdb holds this immuneACCESS table with in-frame rearrangements only. Some clones are missing; in checked studies, unresolved V genes explain under half, and the rest has no known cause. The sample records roughly 2.6 million clones, around 94% of which are singletons. Over 0.12% of the sample lies in the top ten. Sequenced sample: naive CD4+ T cells sorted from blood. This sample's cell subset or site label indicates: CD45RA+ positively selected. These receptors came from a man between 18 and 35 years old in good health.

The chain recombines TRBV5-4 with TRBJ2-3; D may match TRBD1 or TRBD2 (5 bases each). The CDR3 loop spans 15 amino acids. The V and J ends lost 5 bases and 4 bases respectively, with 17 bases between them. Germline V gene lookup returns CDR1 SGHNT and CDR2 YYREEE (reference sequence). DNA for the CDR3: TGTGCCAGCAGACCTAATCAGGGAGTAGCAGATACGCAGTATTTT. It is translated as CASRPNQGVADTQYF.

About this clone itself: The conserved phenylalanine or tryptophan is not found at the CDR3 terminus, so this likely reflects a read error. V is TRBV11-2 and J is TRBJ1-2; 8 bases align to TRBD1. This CDR3 contains 14 residues. The germline gives CDR1 SGHAT, CDR2 FQNNGV. The V and J ends lost 5 bases and 8 bases, in that order; junction bases with no gene match: 10. This CDR3 is CASSPRTQGAGYTL. The CDR3 coding sequence is TGTGCCAGCAGCCCAAGGACCCAGGGGGCCGGCTACACCCTC.

On this clone itself: Other nucleotide sequences in the sample specify the same CDR3. This sequence joins TRBV6-6 and TRBJ1-4; no firm D call. There are 14 residues in the CDR3. The V end lost 2 bases, the J end lost 5 bases, and 9 bases lay between the germline ends. Looked up from germline, CDR1 is MNHNY and CDR2 is SVGAGI (reference sequence). The CDR3 protein is CASSYGQPNEKLFF. CDR3 coding DNA: TGTGCCAGCAGTTACGGGCAACCGAATGAAAAACTGTTTTTT.

The chain is built from TRBV30 and TRBJ1-4, with D perhaps matching TRBD1 (6 bases). The ends were cut back, 2 bases at V and 8 bases at J, with 15 bases in the middle. Germline V gene sequence: CDR1 GTSNPN, CDR2 SVGIG (reference sequence). CDR3 length: 14 residues. Here the CDR3 reads CAWSLTATGEKLFF. The CDR3 DNA reads TGTGCCTGGAGTCTCACCGCGACAGGAGAAAAACTGTTTTTT.

The chain employs TRBV7-2 and TRBJ1-1; D remains ambiguous. There are 14 residues in the CDR3. CDR1 and CDR2 (germline): SGHTA, FQGNSA. V lost 2 bases to trimming and J lost 1 base, with 8 bases between them. CDR3 bases: TGTGCCAGCAGCTTACTTCAGGCGAACACTGAAGCTTTCTTT. This sequence encodes CASSLLQANTEAFF.

The chain links TRBV6-6 to TRBJ1-6; the match to TRBD1 covers 9 bases. The CDR3 is 16 amino acids. V lost 6 bases and J lost 8; bases outside the gene matches: 11. Germline CDR1 is MNHNY and CDR2 is SVGAGI (reference sequence). This chain's CDR3 is CASSRDRETAYSPLHF. CDR3 DNA sequence: TGTGCCAGCAGCCGGGACAGGGAAACCGCCTATTCACCCCTCCACTTT.

The chain is built from TRBV27 and TRBJ1-1, with 8 bases that match TRBD1. Unmatched junction bases numbered 6, after V lost 5 bases and J lost 4 bases. This CDR3 has 14 amino acids. CDR1 and CDR2 (germline): MNHEY, SMNVEV (reference sequence). CDR3 coding DNA: TGTGCCAGCAGTGGACAGGGCGGAGGCACTGAAGCTTTCTTT. Residues: CASSGQGGGTEAFF.

The rearrangement joins TRBV30 to TRBJ1-2, with D perhaps TRBD1 (5 bases). Trimming shortened V by 5 bases and J by 4 bases, and 11 bases separated the two germline ends. The germline V gene encodes CDR1 GTSNPN and CDR2 SVGIG (reference sequence). This CDR3 has 12 residues. CDR3 sequence (DNA): TGTGCCTGGTCGGGGGTCGCCTATGGCTACACCTTC. Translated: CAWSGVAYGYTF.

V and J are TRBV30 and TRBJ1-6, with a tentative D call TRBD1 (6 bases). This CDR3 region has 12 residues. Trimming took off 4 bases at V and 6 bases at J, with 7 bases between the two ends. The germline CDR1 and CDR2 sequences are GTSNPN and SVGIG (reference sequence). CDR3 DNA: TGTGCCTGGAACAGGGCTAATTCACCCCTCCACTTT. Its protein is CAWNRANSPLHF.

Of note for this clone: The sample carries other DNA sequences with the same CDR3. The chain links TRBV6-6 to TRBJ2-7; 7 nucleotides match TRBD1. V shed 2 bases, J shed 4 bases, and the junction held 5 bases outside the gene matches. Germline V gene lookup returns CDR1 MNHNY and CDR2 SVGAGI (reference sequence). This CDR3 is 14 amino acids long. The CDR3 bases are TGTGCCAGCAGTTACCCTCCAGGGGGTTACGAGCAGTACTTC. It is translated as CASSYPPGGYEQYF.

The chain has TRBV5-1 and TRBJ2-7; 8 bases match TRBD2. This CDR3 comprises 15 residues. Germline values: CDR1 SGHRS, CDR2 YFSETQ. J was trimmed by 5 bases and V by 3 bases; bases with no gene match: 10. The CDR3 coding sequence is TGCGCCAGCAGCTCAACCCCCGGGACTAGAGACGAGCAGTACTTC. Its protein is CASSSTPGTRDEQYF.

V usage is TRBV2 and J usage is TRBJ2-1, with TRBD1 as a possible D gene (5 bases). Trimming removed 2 bases at V and 8 bases at J, with 13 bases between. CDR1 is SNHLY and CDR2 is FYNNEI in the germline V gene. This CDR3 contains 14 residues. CDR3 in DNA: TGTGCCAGCAGTGAATGGTACAGGAGCGATGAGCAGTTCTTC. It yields the protein CASSEWYRSDEQFF.

Note on this clone: Other DNA sequences in this specimen translate into the identical CDR3. This chain connects TRBV9 to TRBJ2-7, with 8 positions matching TRBD1. There are 15 residues in the CDR3. CDR1 is SGDLS, CDR2 YYNGEE, per germline. The junction had 5 bases not matched to a gene; V was cut back by 0 bases and J by 3 bases. CDR3 DNA sequence: TGTGCCAGCAGCGTAGGAACAGGGGGATTCTACGAGCAGTACTTC. This translates into CASSVGTGGFYEQYF.

The chain links TRBV6-6 to TRBJ2-7, with D perhaps matching TRBD1 or TRBD2 (5 bases each). This CDR3 contains 13 residues. Trimming cost V 1 base and J 6 bases, with 10 bases left between them. Per germline, CDR1 MNHNY and CDR2 SVGAGI (reference sequence). In DNA form, the CDR3 reads TGTGCCAGCAGTTACTACGAGAGGGGCGAGCAGTACTTC. It is translated as CASSYYERGEQYF.

Only one count was recorded for this clone. The gene calls are TRBV6-6 and TRBJ1-1, with D possibly matching TRBD1 (5 bases). CDR1 is MNHNY and CDR2 is SVGAGI in the germline V gene (reference sequence). There are 14 residues in the CDR3. V shed 2 bases and J shed 2 bases, with 9 bases lying between them. The CDR3 DNA follows: TGTGCCAGCAGTTACGATGACAGCAACACTGAAGCTTTCTTT. This sequence encodes CASSYDDSNTEAFF.

Concerning this clone: Other DNA sequences in the sample encode the same CDR3. V is TRBV6-6 and J is TRBJ1-1, with D unresolved. CDR1 MNHNY and CDR2 SVGAGI come from the germline V gene (reference sequence). Trimming removed 2 bases at V and 4 bases at J, with 5 bases between. The CDR3 is 12 amino acids. CDR3 protein: CASSYGSTEAFF. The CDR3 nucleotides are TGTGCCAGCAGTTACGGTTCCACTGAAGCTTTCTTT.

V and J are TRBV12-5 and TRBJ1-1, with D perhaps TRBD1 (5 bases). V lost 0 bases to trimming and J lost 4 bases, with 12 bases between them. Germline loops: CDR1 LGHNT, CDR2 FRNRAP. This CDR3 region has 15 residues. The CDR3 spells CASGLVLGGGTEAFF. The CDR3 coding sequence is TGTGCTAGTGGTTTGGTACTGGGGGGAGGCACTGAAGCTTTCTTT.

This chain links TRBV7-9 with TRBJ2-4; no firm D call. The germline gives CDR1 SEHNR, CDR2 FQNEAQ (reference sequence). The length of the CDR3 is 12 residues. V lost 3 bases to trimming and J lost 9 bases, with 9 bases between them. The CDR3 loop is CASSLDGAIQYF. The CDR3 DNA reads TGTGCCAGCAGCTTGGACGGAGCCATTCAGTACTTC.

The chain is built from TRBV6-4 and TRBJ2-3; D gene unclear. Trimming took off 0 bases at V and 1 base at J, with 11 bases between the two ends. The CDR3 totals 16 residues. Germline V gene data show CDR1 as MRHNA and CDR2 as SNTAGT. The DNA of the CDR3 is TGTGCCAGCAGTGACTCGACGGGTCTGGGCACAGATACGCAGTATTTT. This encodes CASSDSTGLGTDTQYF.

V usage is TRBV9 and J usage is TRBJ1-2; 11 bases align to TRBD1. This CDR3 contains 14 residues. CDR1 and CDR2 from the germline V gene are SGDLS and YYNGEE. V was pared by 4 bases and J by 6 bases, with 5 bases of the junction left unmatched. CDR3: CASSLMDRGHGYTF. The DNA of the CDR3 is TGTGCCAGCAGCCTTATGGACAGGGGGCATGGCTACACCTTC.

The V gene is TRBV19, the J gene TRBJ2-5, with D possibly matching TRBD2 (5 bases). The germline V gene has CDR1 LNHDA and CDR2 SQIVND (reference sequence). V was trimmed by 7 bases and J by 0 bases, leaving 12 bases between them. The CDR3 totals 14 residues. CDR3 sequence: CASNPGMYQETQYF. Written as DNA, the CDR3 is TGTGCCAGTAACCCGGGGATGTACCAAGAGACCCAGTACTTC.

The J gene is TRBJ1-2, the V gene TRBV6-5, with 9 positions matching TRBD1. Germline values: CDR1 MNHEY, CDR2 SVGAGI. V lost 5 bases and J lost 4; bases outside the gene matches: 2. The CDR3 is 13 residues long. The CDR3 sequence is CASSKTGGYGYTF. The CDR3 DNA follows: TGTGCCAGCAGTAAGACAGGGGGCTATGGCTACACCTTC.

The chain is built from TRBV2 and TRBJ2-2; D is unclear. Germline V lookup: CDR1 SNHLY, CDR2 FYNNEI. The CDR3 runs 14 residues. Trimming cost V 4 bases and J 4 bases, with 10 bases left between them. CDR3 in amino acids: CASSGIRSTGELFF. The CDR3 nucleotides read TGTGCCAGCAGTGGGATCCGGTCCACCGGGGAGCTGTTTTTT.

CDR3 amino acids: CASSGGPGDTQYF. CDR3 in DNA: TGTGCCAGCTCGGGGGGGCCGGGTGATACGCAGTATTTT. The genes are TRBV18 and TRBJ2-3; D is possibly TRBD2 (7 bases). Germline V gene data show CDR1 as KGHSH and CDR2 as LQKENI. This CDR3 is 13 amino acids long. Trimming cost V 6 bases and J 6 bases, with 13 bases left between them.

The rearrangement uses TRBV30 and TRBJ1-4; D not resolved. This CDR3 is built from 15 residues. CDR1 GTSNPN and CDR2 SVGIG come from the germline V gene (reference sequence). With 2 bases removed from V and 8 bases from J, the gap between germline ends came to 18 bases. Written as DNA, the CDR3 is TGTGCCTGGAGTAGGTTGTGGGCAGTCGGAGAAAAACTGTTTTTT. Its protein product is CAWSRLWAVGEKLFF.